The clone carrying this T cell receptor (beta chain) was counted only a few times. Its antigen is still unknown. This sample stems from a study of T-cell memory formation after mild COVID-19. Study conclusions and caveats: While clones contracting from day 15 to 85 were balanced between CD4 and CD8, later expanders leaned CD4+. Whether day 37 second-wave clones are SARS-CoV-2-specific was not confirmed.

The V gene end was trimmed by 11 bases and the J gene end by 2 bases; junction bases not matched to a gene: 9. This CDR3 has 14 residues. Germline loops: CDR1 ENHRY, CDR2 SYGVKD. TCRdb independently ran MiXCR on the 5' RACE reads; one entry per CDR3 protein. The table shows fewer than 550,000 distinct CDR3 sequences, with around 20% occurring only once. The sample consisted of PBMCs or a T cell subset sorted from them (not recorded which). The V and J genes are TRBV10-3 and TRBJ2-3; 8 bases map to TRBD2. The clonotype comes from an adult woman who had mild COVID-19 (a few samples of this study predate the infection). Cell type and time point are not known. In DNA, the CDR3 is TGTGCCGTCAAGACTAGCGTCGACACAGATACGCAGTATTTT. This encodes CAVKTSVDTDTQYF.